The 18 T cell receptor beta chains in this list originate from one sample, sequenced in a study of T cells expressing NK-cell markers. TCRdb reprocessed the 5' RACE reads and keeps a single row for each CDR3 protein, giving no DNA. This sample's table reports fewer than 400,000 distinct CDR3 sequences. Sequencing was carried out using blood T cells: a sorted CD56 or NKG2C T cell subset, CD4+ or CD8+ T cells, or bulk PBMC T cells (not recorded which). Every receptor here comes from a woman between 45 and 60 years old in good health.

The chain has TRBV5-1 and TRBJ2-5; TCRdb's D gene call, TRBD2, goes unchecked for lack of DNA. CDR1 and CDR2 (germline): SGHRS, YFSETQ. This CDR3 comprises 13 residues. CDR3 region: CASSRDSGETQYF.

V gene TRBV5-1 combines with J gene TRBJ2-1. Germline V CDR1 and CDR2: SGHRS, YFSETQ. There are 14 residues in the CDR3. CDR3 protein: CASRMVGIYNEQFF.

J is TRBJ2-5 and V is TRBV3-1. This CDR3 spans 11 amino acids. Germline V lookup: CDR1 LGHDT, CDR2 YNNKEL (reference sequence). The CDR3 loop reads CASSHLETQYF.

The chain has TRBV15 and TRBJ2-3; TCRdb designates TRBD2, a call that cannot be tested without DNA. Per the germline V gene, CDR1 is LNHNV and CDR2 is YYDKDF (reference sequence). The CDR3 length is 16 residues. The CDR3 region is CATSREAGLRTDTQYF.

CDR3 sequence reads: CASSIAGGTGELFF. The rearrangement links TRBV10-1 to TRBJ2-2; with no DNA, the TCRdb D assignment of TRBD2 cannot be verified. Germline-derived CDR1 and CDR2 are WNHNN and SYGVQD (reference sequence). This CDR3 is 14 amino acids long.

This chain links TRBV11-2 with TRBJ2-6; checking the TCRdb D call of TRBD1 is not possible without DNA. Germline CDR1 is SGHAT and CDR2 is FQNNGV. CDR3 length: 16 residues. The CDR3 reads CASSTFQGGGANVLTF.

The chain recombines TRBV7-3 with TRBJ2-1; TCRdb proposes TRBD1, but this gene call is untestable without DNA. The CDR3 runs 17 residues. CDR1 SGHTA and CDR2 FQGTGA come from the germline V gene. CDR3 sequence reads: CASSLRQGDISYNEQFF.

The chain is built from TRBV15 and TRBJ2-2; the D call of TRBD1 rests on TCRdb alone, since no DNA is present to check it. The germline gives CDR1 LNHNV, CDR2 YYDKDF (reference sequence). The CDR3 sequence is 15 residues long. CDR3 sequence reads: CATSRDIRGTGELFF.

The chain couples TRBV9 to TRBJ2-3; TCRdb outputs TRBD1, but without DNA this stays unchecked. The CDR3 loop spans 12 amino acids. The germline V gene has CDR1 SGDLS and CDR2 YYNGEE. This CDR3 is CASSPPLSTQYF.

The chain carries TRBV19 and TRBJ1-5. CDR3 length equals 13 residues. In germline, CDR1 is LNHDA, CDR2 SQIVND (reference sequence). CDR3 sequence: CASSISARVPQHF.

The genes are TRBV29-1 and TRBJ2-3; checking the TCRdb D call of TRBD2 is not possible without DNA. CDR1 and CDR2 from the germline V gene are SQVTM and ANQGSEA. The CDR3 spans 16 residues. This CDR3 is CSVPGTSSSSTDTQYF.

This sequence joins TRBV18 and TRBJ2-5; TCRdb reports TRBD1, a call that lacks DNA to check it against. The CDR3 has 15 residues. Germline V lookup: CDR1 KGHSH, CDR2 LQKENI. CDR3: CASSPLPTDQETQYF.

This chain connects TRBV20-1 to TRBJ2-4. Germline V CDR1 and CDR2: DFQATT, SNEGSKA (reference sequence). This CDR3 has 15 amino acids. CDR3 amino acids: CSAREGIGAKNVQYF.

This chain uses TRBV12-3 or TRBV12-4 with TRBJ1-2. The CDR3 extends over 13 amino acids. CDR3 amino acids: CASSLPLLWGYTF.

This chain connects TRBV27 to TRBJ1-2; TCRdb picks TRBD1, but there is no DNA to check that call. Germline V gene lookup returns CDR1 MNHEY and CDR2 SMNVEV (reference sequence). CDR3 size: 14 residues. CDR3 region: CASSFVGLGGGYTF.

The chain recombines TRBV20-1 with TRBJ2-1; the TRBD1 assignment by TCRdb is unverifiable without DNA. The CDR3 has 15 amino acids. Germline CDR1 reads DFQATT; CDR2 reads SNEGSKA (reference sequence). CDR3 amino acids: CSALRGSRGVNEQFF.

This chain links TRBV30 with TRBJ2-1; TCRdb's D gene call, TRBD2, goes unchecked for lack of DNA. Germline CDR1 GTSNPN, CDR2 SVGIG (reference sequence). This CDR3 contains 13 residues. This CDR3 reads CAGGLFTYNEQFF.

The chain carries TRBV7-3 and TRBJ2-2. Germline CDR1 SGHTA, CDR2 FQGTGA. The CDR3 is 13 residues long. The CDR3 reads CASSLSSDGELFF.